This TCR beta chain was captured in a study of shared clonotypes between healthy human individuals. The CDR3 spans 17 residues. V shed 2 bases, J shed 0 bases, and the junction held 6 bases outside the gene matches. Germline-derived CDR1 and CDR2 are SGDLS and YYNGEE. The donors, healthy adults who were HIV-negative, had experienced no recent acute infections or vaccinations. Generated by immunoSEQ multiplex PCR, the TCRdb table keeps only in-frame clones and is missing some. The sample lists 450,000 to 600,000 clones; 65% to 80% were seen once. The receptor comes from a woman aged 40 to 55 in good health. Some clones in this sample may be carry-over from other donors' samples. Input material: PBMCs. V usage is TRBV9 and J usage is TRBJ1-3; 9 positions agree with TRBD1. CDR3 DNA: TGTGCCAGCAGCGTCCGACAGGGGGGATACTCTGGAAACACCATATATTTT. Residues: CASSVRQGGYSGNTIYF.